This T cell receptor (beta chain) came from a study of control samples from healthy donors and cancer patients. Germline V gene data show CDR1 as SGHTS and CDR2 as YDEGEE. The CDR3 is 14 residues long. J lost 5 bases, V lost 4 bases, and 5 bases had no gene match. This clone was seen only once. This table comes from immunoSEQ multiplex PCR, and its TCRdb copy is limited to in-frame clones, with some not included. This table has 150,000 or so clones, 88% appearing once. This chain connects TRBV5-8 to TRBJ2-3; 9 nucleotides agree with TRBD1. Source material: blood. The clonotype comes from a man younger than 30 in good health. CDR3 in amino acids: CASSRGQGLDTQYF. Here the CDR3 DNA reads TGTGCCAGCAGCAGAGGACAGGGGCTAGATACGCAGTATTTT.